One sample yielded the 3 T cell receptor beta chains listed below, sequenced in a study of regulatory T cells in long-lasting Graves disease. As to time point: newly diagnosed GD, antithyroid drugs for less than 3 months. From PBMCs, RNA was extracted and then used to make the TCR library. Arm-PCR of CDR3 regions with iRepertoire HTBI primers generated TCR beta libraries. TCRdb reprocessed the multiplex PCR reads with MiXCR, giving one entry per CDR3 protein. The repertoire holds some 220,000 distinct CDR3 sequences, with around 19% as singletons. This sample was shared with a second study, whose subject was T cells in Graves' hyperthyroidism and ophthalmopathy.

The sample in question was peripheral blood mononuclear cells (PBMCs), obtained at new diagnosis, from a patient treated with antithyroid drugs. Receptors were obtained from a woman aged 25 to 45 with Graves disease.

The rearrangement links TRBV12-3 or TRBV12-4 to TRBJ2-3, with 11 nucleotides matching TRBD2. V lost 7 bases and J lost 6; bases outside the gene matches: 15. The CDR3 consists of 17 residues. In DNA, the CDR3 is TGTGCCAGCACCACCCGGGGACTAGCGGAGTCCCAGGATACGCAGTATTTT. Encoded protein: CASTTRGLAESQDTQYF.

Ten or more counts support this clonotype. CDR3 residues: CASRVVGSGSYEQYF. For the CDR3, the DNA is TGTGCCAGCAGGGTCGTAGGATCGGGCTCCTACGAGCAGTACTTC. J is TRBJ2-7 and V is TRBV12-3 or TRBV12-4, with D uncertain. The CDR3 contains 15 residues. V lost 6 bases to trimming and J lost 0 bases, with 15 bases between them.

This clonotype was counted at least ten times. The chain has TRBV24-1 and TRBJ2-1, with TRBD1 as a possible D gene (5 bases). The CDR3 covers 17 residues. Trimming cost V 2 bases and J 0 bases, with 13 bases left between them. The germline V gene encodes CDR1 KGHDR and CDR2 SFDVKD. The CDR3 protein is CATSDSRRQSSYNEQFF. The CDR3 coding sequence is TGTGCCACCAGTGATTCTAGGAGACAGAGCTCCTACAATGAGCAGTTCTTC.